This T cell receptor beta chain was sequenced during a study of patients and donors after allogeneic stem cell transplantation. V was pared by 0 bases and J by 5 bases, with 14 bases between. CDR1 and CDR2 from the germline V gene are SEHNR and FQNEAQ (reference sequence). The CDR3 spans 16 residues. Using its own MiXCR run on the RT-PCR reads, TCRdb lists one record per CDR3 protein. The table shows hundreds of thousands of distinct CDR3 sequences, with approximately 16% occurring only once. This clonotype was sampled from a human donor who was either an allogeneic HSCT recipient or a stem cell or donor lymphocyte infusion donor (not recorded which). It is not recorded whose cells these are; they may come from a transplant donor. The sequencing input was blood, either unsorted or a sorted T cell fraction (not recorded which). The chain links TRBV7-9 to TRBJ2-1, with D possibly being TRBD2 (6 bases). CDR3 loop: CASSLARTTTNNEQFF. The DNA for the CDR3 is TGTGCCAGCAGCTTAGCGAGGACTACGACAAACAATGAGCAGTTCTTC.